The clone carrying this TCR beta chain was observed many times. The source of the sample is a study of prognosis after radiotherapy for stage I lung cancer. From genomic DNA, two-round multiplex PCR was used to amplify TCR beta CDR3. Used in first-round PCR were primers specific to each TRBV and TRBJ gene. TCRdb analysed the multiplex PCR reads with MiXCR anew, one entry per CDR3 protein. The table shows about 14,000 distinct CDR3 sequences, with about a quarter occurring only once. CDR1 is SGHVS, CDR2 FQNEAQ, per germline. The CDR3 has 15 amino acids. Trimming cost V 5 bases and J 0 bases, with 11 bases left between them.

This clonotype was obtained from a donor aged 50 or older with non-small cell lung cancer. The J gene is TRBJ2-1, the V gene TRBV7-8, with D tentatively TRBD2 (6 bases). The sequencing here drew on PBMCs, taken before or after stereotactic body radiation therapy (not recorded which). In DNA form, the CDR3 reads TGTGCCAGCAGCCCTGCGGGGAGCTCCTACAATGAGCAGTTCTTC. Its protein is CASSPAGSSYNEQFF. Together with reference TRBV7-8 and TRBJ2-1, the CDR3 gives the full variable domain: GAGVSQSPRYKVAKRGQDVALRCDPISGHVSLFWYQQALGQGPEFLTYFQNEAQLDKSGLPSDRFFAERPEGSVSTLKIQRTQQEDSAVYLCASSPAGSSYNEQFFGPGTRLTVL.